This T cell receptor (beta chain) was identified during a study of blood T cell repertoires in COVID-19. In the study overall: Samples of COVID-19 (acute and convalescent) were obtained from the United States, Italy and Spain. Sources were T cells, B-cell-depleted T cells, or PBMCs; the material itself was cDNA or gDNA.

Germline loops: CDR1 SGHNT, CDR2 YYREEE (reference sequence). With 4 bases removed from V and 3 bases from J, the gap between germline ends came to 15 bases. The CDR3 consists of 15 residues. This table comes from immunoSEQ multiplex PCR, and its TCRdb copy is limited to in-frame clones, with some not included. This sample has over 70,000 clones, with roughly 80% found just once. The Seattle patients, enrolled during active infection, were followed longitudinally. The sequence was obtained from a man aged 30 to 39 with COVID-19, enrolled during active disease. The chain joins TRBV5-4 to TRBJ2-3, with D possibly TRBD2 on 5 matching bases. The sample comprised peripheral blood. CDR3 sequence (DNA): TGTGCCAGCAGCCCCAATATCCTAGCTACAGATACGCAGTATTTT. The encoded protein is CASSPNILATDTQYF.